The clone carrying this T cell receptor (beta chain) appeared once. Random hexamers served to reverse transcribe roughly 0.45 to 1 ug RNA. An immunoSEQ multiplex PCR generated amplified TCR beta CDR3 products spanning 54 Vbeta and 13 Jbeta. Using its own MiXCR run on the immunoSEQ multiplex PCR reads, TCRdb lists one record per CDR3 protein. The table lists some 300,000 distinct CDR3 sequences, 70% to 90% of them singletons, with 0.095% to 0.14% in the top ten. Germline lookup yields CDR1 MNHNS and CDR2 SASEGT. V gave up 2 bases and J gave up 5 bases; unmatched junction bases: 7. This CDR3 comprises 15 residues. This sample is drawn from a study of CD8 T cells in Susac syndrome. CD8+ and CD4+ blood T cells underwent TCR beta sequencing. The authors negatively isolated CD8+ and CD4+ T cells and FACS-enriched TEMRA cells.

The TCR comes from a human donor with multiple sclerosis. Specimen: CD8+ T cells from PBMCs. This chain uses TRBV6-1 with TRBJ2-7; 9 bases are shared with TRBD2. DNA of the CDR3: TGTGCCAGCAGTGAAATAGCGGGAGATAGCGACGAGCAGTACTTC. This encodes CASSEIAGDSDEQYF.